This TCR beta chain was recovered during a study of OX40 agonist ivuxolimab in advanced cancers. Concerning the study at large: Ivuxolimab was a fully human IgG2 agonistic monoclonal antibody targeting the costimulatory receptor OX40 (CD134). Partial responses occurred in three dose-escalation patients: two with cutaneous melanoma and one with hepatocellular carcinoma. Among the approximately 54 dose-escalation patients, about 19 had hepatocellular carcinoma, approximately 15 melanoma, 9 renal cell carcinoma and 9 head and neck cancer. Patients were allowed to have had prior anti-PD-1, anti-PD-L1 or anti-CTLA-4 therapy, and more than 35% of the dose-escalation patients had been treated with checkpoint inhibitors. The paper describes the monotherapy dose-escalation part (N ≈ 52 patients) of the phase I trial of ivuxolimab. A male proportion of 82.7% and a mean age of approximately 62 years, ranging from 23 to 79, were recorded for the dose-escalation cohort. Intravenous ivuxolimab was administered to patients every 2 weeks at six dose levels: 0.01, 0.1, 0.3, 1.5, 3 and 10 mg/kg. The point of sequencing TCRbeta in the periphery was to test whether ivuxolimab changed TCR sequence diversity and drove clonal T-cell expansion.

The trial excluded patients who had a history of autoimmune disease or were on systemic immunosuppression. In every dose cohort, peripheral blood was drawn for TCR sequencing at baseline, cycle 4 day 1, and cycle 7 day 1. The samples were taken from a phase I, first-in-human, multicenter, open-label dose-escalation trial of ivuxolimab. The trial enrolled adults with locally advanced or metastatic head and neck squamous cell, hepatocellular, melanoma or renal cell carcinoma. Before TCR sequencing, CD4+ T cells and CD8+ T cells from peripheral blood were sorted into separate populations. As regards this clone: The clone's antigen remains unknown. No base qualities exist here, and no much larger clone lies one base off it.

The germline V gene specifies SGDLS as CDR1 and YYNGEE as CDR2. The CDR3 numbers 15 residues from cysteine through phenylalanine. The kept DNA is CDR3 alone, 45 bases in frame from the first base. V loses 3 bases of germline sequence and J loses 5 bases, and the interval between the two ends is 15 bases. Broad study findings and their caveats: Low levels of normalized T-cell clonal expansion were also seen in some patients who did not respond. On average, CD8+ T cells showed more expanded clones than CD4+ T cells after ivuxolimab. Antigen specificity was not determined for the clonally expanded peripheral T cells. Partial responders in the 0.1-3.0 mg/kg groups had among the lowest normalized peripheral clonal expansion, especially among CD8+ T cells. At doses of 0.1 to 3.0 mg/kg, clonal expansion of both CD4+ and CD8+ T cells in blood was seen between baseline and week 6.

Genomic DNA was extracted from sorted cells for sequencing of the TCRbeta CDR3 region. The immunoSEQ Assay was used for sequencing of TCRbeta CDR3 regions. TCRdb retrieved this table from immuneACCESS and kept in-frame rearrangements only. Not all clones are present; in checked studies, unresolved V genes account for under half, and no reason is known for the remainder. The table for this sample lists tens of thousands of clones; roughly 83% of them were counted only once. The ten most abundant clones make up roughly 27% of the sample. The sample was CD4+ or CD8+ T cells sorted from blood, taken in a trial of the OX40 agonist ivuxolimab. The chain is made from TRBV9 and TRBJ2-1; TRBD2 is a weak D gene call, 5 bases matching. The source of this sequence is an adult with an advanced solid tumor such as melanoma, head and neck, liver or kidney cancer. The base sequence is TGTGCCAGCAGCGCGCCCGGTCCCGGGGACAATGAGCAGTTCTTC. Its protein product is CASSAPGPGDNEQFF.